The 19 T cell receptor beta chains below were found in one sample sequenced in a study of T cell responses to AZD1222 COVID-19 vaccine. TCRdb's table, derived via immunoSEQ multiplex PCR, lists solely in-frame clones and lacks some. Of around 130,000 clones in the sample, 70% to 90% were seen once. The sample was peripheral blood, taken 28 days after the second AZD1222 dose. The receptors come from an adult who received the AZD1222 COVID-19 vaccine.

The V call is TRBV6-6, the J call TRBJ1-2; 7 bases map to TRBD1. This CDR3 has 16 amino acids. V was pared by 5 bases and J by 1 base, with 10 bases of the junction left unmatched. The germline CDR1 and CDR2 sequences are MNHNY and SVGAGI (reference sequence). The CDR3 DNA reads TGTGCCAGCAGTCGACTGTACGGACAGGATAACTATGGCTACACCTTC. This codes for CASSRLYGQDNYGYTF.

The DNA for the CDR3 is TGTGCCAGCAGCTTCCGTAGCGGCAACACTGAAGCTTTCTTT. As protein: CASSFRSGNTEAFF. The chain has TRBV7-2 and TRBJ1-1, with D hard to call. The CDR3 loop spans 14 amino acids. Germline loops: CDR1 SGHTA, CDR2 FQGNSA. Trimming took off 3 bases at V and 2 bases at J, with 10 bases between the two ends.

The J gene is TRBJ2-5, the V gene TRBV3-1 (or the pseudogene TRBV3-2); 10 nucleotides align to TRBD1. Germline V lookup: CDR1 LGHDT, CDR2 YNNKEL (reference sequence). The V segment lost 8 bases and the J segment 6 bases; nucleotides outside the gene matches: 12. This CDR3 has 15 residues. The CDR3 sequence: CASSNFRDRGKTQYF. CDR3 in DNA: TGTGCCAGCTCCAACTTCCGGGACAGGGGTAAGACCCAGTACTTC.

This chain joins TRBV6-5 and TRBJ2-1; 13 nucleotides agree with TRBD2. The CDR3 contains 16 residues. The germline V gene has CDR1 MNHEY and CDR2 SVGAGI. The V segment lost 4 bases and the J segment 7 bases; nucleotides outside the gene matches: 7. The CDR3 region is CASSFRTSGSSNEQFF. CDR3 bases: TGTGCCAGCAGTTTCCGGACTAGCGGGAGCTCGAATGAGCAGTTCTTC.

This sequence joins TRBV4-1 and TRBJ2-1, with 8 bases identical to TRBD2. This CDR3 is 18 amino acids long. CDR1 is MGHRA, CDR2 YSYEKL, per germline. V was clipped by 1 base and J by 2 bases; unmatched bases: 10. The CDR3 DNA is TGCGCCAGCAGCCAAGGGGAACCGGGAGGGCGAGCCTACAATGAGCAGTTCTTC. Translation gives CASSQGEPGGRAYNEQFF.

The CDR3 spells CASSDGTQKWAEAFF. The CDR3 DNA reads as TGTGCCAGCAGTGACGGGACGCAAAAGTGGGCTGAAGCTTTCTTT. This chain connects TRBV2 to TRBJ1-1, with a possible D match to TRBD1 (5 bases). V was cut by 3 bases and J by 6 bases, with 17 bases left in between. The CDR3 totals 15 residues. CDR1 is SNHLY, CDR2 FYNNEI, per germline.

The rearrangement joins TRBV11-3 to TRBJ2-2; D possibly corresponds to TRBD1 (6 bases). Germline CDR1 and CDR2: SGHNT and YENEEA. Trimming shortened V by 7 bases and J by 8 bases, and 20 bases separated the two germline ends. The CDR3 covers 15 residues. The CDR3 nucleotides are TGTGCCAGCACCGAACAGGGCCCAACCCCGGGGGAGCTGTTTTTT. Its protein is CASTEQGPTPGELFF.

This clone was picked up a small number of times. This chain joins TRBV7-2 and TRBJ2-3, with D unresolved. This CDR3 contains 13 residues. V was clipped by 2 bases and J by 1 base, with 4 bases between them. CDR1 and CDR2 from the germline V gene are SGHTA and FQGNSA. CDR3 residues: CASSLWGTDTQYF. CDR3 bases: TGTGCCAGCAGCTTATGGGGCACAGATACGCAGTATTTT.

The V and J genes are TRBV2 and TRBJ2-7; D not resolved. V lost 3 bases and J 7 bases, leaving 7 bases between the germline ends. The CDR3 loop spans 11 amino acids. Germline V gene data show CDR1 as SNHLY and CDR2 as FYNNEI. CDR3 in amino acids: CASSEYSEQYF. The CDR3, as DNA: TGTGCCAGCAGTGAGTATTCAGAGCAGTACTTC.

V is TRBV5-6 and J is TRBJ1-5; TRBD1 agrees at 7 bases. The germline gives CDR1 SGHDT, CDR2 YYEEEE. V gave up 4 bases and J gave up 4 bases; unmatched junction bases: 8. CDR3 length: 15 amino acids. The CDR3: CASSQFDRVNQPQHF. CDR3 nucleotide sequence: TGTGCCAGCAGCCAATTTGACAGGGTGAATCAGCCCCAGCATTTT.

This clone was recorded a few times. The chain links TRBV15 to TRBJ1-2, with a possible D match to TRBD1 (5 bases). Germline V gives CDR1 LNHNV, CDR2 YYDKDF (reference sequence). V lost 5 bases and J 8 bases, leaving 18 bases between the germline ends. The CDR3 runs to 14 residues. The DNA of the CDR3 is TGTGCCACCAGCTCGCGTTCGACAGTGGGAGGCTACACCTTC. Translation: CATSSRSTVGGYTF.

This chain uses TRBV29-1 with TRBJ1-5; D gene uncertain. The CDR3 is 13 amino acids. In germline, CDR1 is SQVTM, CDR2 ANQGSEA. Trimming stripped 6 bases from V and 6 bases from J, with 15 bases between. CDR3 DNA: TGCAGCGTGGAGGTCGGCCTGGGTCAGCCCCAGCATTTT. This translates into CSVEVGLGQPQHF.

The genes are TRBV5-4 and TRBJ1-2; D ambiguous. Trimming stripped 1 base from V and 3 bases from J, with 7 bases between. CDR1 and CDR2 from the germline V gene are SGHNT and YYREEE (reference sequence). The CDR3 has 13 residues. CDR3 protein: CASSLPEHYGYTF. The CDR3 DNA reads TGTGCCAGCAGCTTGCCAGAGCACTATGGCTACACCTTC.

This rearrangement joins TRBV10-3 to TRBJ2-2; weak D call: TRBD1 (5 bases). V dropped 4 bases and J dropped 2 bases, with 11 bases sitting between them. Germline values: CDR1 ENHRY, CDR2 SYGVKD. The CDR3 length is 15 residues. CDR3 DNA sequence: TGTGCCATCAGTGGGGGCCCTATTAACACCGGGGAGCTGTTTTTT. Its protein is CAISGGPINTGELFF.

The rearrangement uses TRBV19 and TRBJ2-7; 14 bases align to TRBD2. Germline loops: CDR1 LNHDA, CDR2 SQIVND (reference sequence). Unmatched junction bases numbered 4, after V lost 5 bases and J lost 4 bases. The CDR3 has 15 amino acids. This CDR3 is CASSPGTSGRYEQYF. The CDR3, as DNA: TGTGCCAGTAGTCCCGGGACTAGCGGGAGATACGAGCAGTACTTC. Using reference TRBV19 and TRBJ2-7 for the parts outside the CDR3, the full variable domain is DGGITQSPKYLFRKEGQNVTLSCEQNLNHDAMYWYRQDPGQGLRLIYYSQIVNDFQKGDIAEGYSVSREKKESFPLTVTSAQKNPTAFYLCASSPGTSGRYEQYFGPGTRLTVT.

The rearrangement uses TRBV7-2 and TRBJ1-6; 7 bases are shared with TRBD1. After removal of 5 bases from V and 6 bases from J, the junction contained 7 bases not matched to a gene. This CDR3 is 15 amino acids long. Looked up from germline, CDR1 is SGHTA and CDR2 is FQGNSA. CDR3 residues: CASSTRQGFNSPLHF. CDR3 bases: TGTGCCAGCAGCACCCGACAGGGTTTTAATTCACCCCTCCACTTT.

This clone was seen once. The chain couples TRBV4-1 to TRBJ2-3; TRBD2 is a possible D gene (6 bases). Trimming removed 4 bases from V and 4 bases from J, with 21 bases in between. Germline V gene sequence: CDR1 MGHRA, CDR2 YSYEKL. This CDR3 comprises 17 residues. DNA of the CDR3: TGCGCCAGCAGCCCCTACCCGAGGGGTAGCGGCCCAGATACGCAGTATTTT. Protein product: CASSPYPRGSGPDTQYF.

The V call is TRBV3-1 (or the pseudogene TRBV3-2), the J call TRBJ2-1, with 12 nucleotides matching TRBD1. This CDR3 comprises 15 residues. Germline assignment: CDR1 LGHDT and CDR2 YNNKEL (reference sequence). V was pared by 3 bases and J by 7 bases, with 4 bases of the junction left unmatched. The CDR3 loop is CASSQGQGAGNEQFF. The CDR3 region has the DNA TGTGCCAGCAGCCAGGGACAGGGGGCTGGGAATGAGCAGTTCTTC.

V gene TRBV6-5 combines with J gene TRBJ1-2; TRBD1 aligns across 8 bases. The CDR3 has 14 residues. Germline V gives CDR1 MNHEY, CDR2 SVGAGI. V shed 2 bases, J shed 8 bases, and the junction held 7 bases outside the gene matches. CDR3 nucleotide sequence: TGTGCCAGCAGTTACGCCAGGGGGCGAGCGGGCTACACCTTC. Its translation: CASSYARGRAGYTF.